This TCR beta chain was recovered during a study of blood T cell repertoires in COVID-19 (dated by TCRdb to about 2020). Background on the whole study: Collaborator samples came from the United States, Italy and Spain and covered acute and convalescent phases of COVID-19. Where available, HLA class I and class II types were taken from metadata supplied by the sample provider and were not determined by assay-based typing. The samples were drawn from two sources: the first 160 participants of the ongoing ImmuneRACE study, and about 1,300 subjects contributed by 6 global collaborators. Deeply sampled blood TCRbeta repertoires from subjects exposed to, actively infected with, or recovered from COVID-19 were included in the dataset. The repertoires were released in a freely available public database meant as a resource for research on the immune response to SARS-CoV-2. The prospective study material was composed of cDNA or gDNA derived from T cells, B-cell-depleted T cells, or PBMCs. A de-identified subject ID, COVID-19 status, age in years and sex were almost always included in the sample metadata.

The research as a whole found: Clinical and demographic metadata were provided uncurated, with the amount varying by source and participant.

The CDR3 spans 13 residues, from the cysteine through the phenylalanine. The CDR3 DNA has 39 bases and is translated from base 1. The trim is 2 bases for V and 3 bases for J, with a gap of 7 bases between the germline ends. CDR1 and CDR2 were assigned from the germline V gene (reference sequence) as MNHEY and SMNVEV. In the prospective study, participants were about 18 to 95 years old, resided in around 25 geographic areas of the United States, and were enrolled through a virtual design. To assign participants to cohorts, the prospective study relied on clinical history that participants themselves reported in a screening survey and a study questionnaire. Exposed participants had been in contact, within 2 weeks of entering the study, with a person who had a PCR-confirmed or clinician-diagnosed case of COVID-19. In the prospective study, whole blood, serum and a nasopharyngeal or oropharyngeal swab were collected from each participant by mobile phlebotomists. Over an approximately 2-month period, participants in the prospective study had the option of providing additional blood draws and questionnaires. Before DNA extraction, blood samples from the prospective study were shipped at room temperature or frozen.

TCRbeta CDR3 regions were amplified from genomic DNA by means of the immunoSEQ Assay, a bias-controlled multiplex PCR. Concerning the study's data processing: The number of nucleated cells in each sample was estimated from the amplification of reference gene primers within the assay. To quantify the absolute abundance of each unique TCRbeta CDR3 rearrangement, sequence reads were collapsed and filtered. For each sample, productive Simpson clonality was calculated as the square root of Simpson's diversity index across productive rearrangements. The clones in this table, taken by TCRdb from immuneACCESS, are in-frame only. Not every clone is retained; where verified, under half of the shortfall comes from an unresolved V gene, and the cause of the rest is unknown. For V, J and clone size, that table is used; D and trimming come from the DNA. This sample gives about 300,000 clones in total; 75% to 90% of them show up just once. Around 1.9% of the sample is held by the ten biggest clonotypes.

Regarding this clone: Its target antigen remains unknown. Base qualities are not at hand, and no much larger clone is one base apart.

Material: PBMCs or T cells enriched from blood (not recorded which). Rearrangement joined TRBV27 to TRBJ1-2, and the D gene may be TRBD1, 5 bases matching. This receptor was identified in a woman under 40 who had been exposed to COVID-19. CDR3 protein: CASSLGGDYGYTF. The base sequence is TGTGCCAGCAGTTTAGGGGGGGACTATGGCTACACCTTC.